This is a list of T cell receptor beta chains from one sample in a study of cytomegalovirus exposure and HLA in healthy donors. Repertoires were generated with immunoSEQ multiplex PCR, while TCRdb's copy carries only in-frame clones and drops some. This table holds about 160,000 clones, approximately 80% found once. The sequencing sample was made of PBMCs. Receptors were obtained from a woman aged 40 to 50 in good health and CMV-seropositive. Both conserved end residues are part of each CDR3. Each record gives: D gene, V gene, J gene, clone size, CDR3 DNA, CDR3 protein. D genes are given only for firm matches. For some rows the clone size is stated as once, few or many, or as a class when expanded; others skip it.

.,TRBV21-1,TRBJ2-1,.,TGTGCCAGCAGCGTAAGACAGGTTGGGTCCTACAATGAGCAGTTCTTC,CASSVRQVGSYNEQFF
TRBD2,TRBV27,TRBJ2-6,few,TGTGCCAGCAGTTTATTCAGCGGGGGGGCCTCTTCTGGGGCCAACGTCCTGACTTTC,CASSLFSGGASSGANVLTF
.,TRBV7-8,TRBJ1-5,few,TGTGCCAGCAGCTTAATCGGCCGGGATAGCAATCAGCCCCAGCATTTT,CASSLIGRDSNQPQHF
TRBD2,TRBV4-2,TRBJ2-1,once,TGTGCCAGCAGCGAAACGCATAGCGGGGGCCACAATGAGCAGTTCTTC,CASSETHSGGHNEQFF
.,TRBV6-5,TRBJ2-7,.,TGTGCCAGCAGTCCTTTCGACAGGAACGAGCAGTACTTC,CASSPFDRNEQYF
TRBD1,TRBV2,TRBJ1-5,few,TGTGCCAGCAGTGAGGGTGGAGGGGGCCTTCAGCCCCAGCATTTT,CASSEGGGGLQPQHF
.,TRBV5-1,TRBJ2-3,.,TGCGCCAGCAGCCCGGACAGTTACACAGATACGCAGTATTTT,CASSPDSYTDTQYF
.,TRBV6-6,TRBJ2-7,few,TGTTCCAGCAGGTACGCGCCATACGAGCAGTACTTC,CSSRYAPYEQYF
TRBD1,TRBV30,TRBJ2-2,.,TGTGCCTGGAGTCGGACAGGCATCGGGGAGCTGTTTTTT,CAWSRTGIGELFF
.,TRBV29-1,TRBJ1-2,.,TGCAGCGTTGAAAGGGAGGAAGGATATGGCTACACCTTC,CSVEREEGYGYTF
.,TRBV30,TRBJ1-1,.,TGTGCCTGGAGTGGAGGACAGAACACTGAAGCTTTCTTT,CAWSGGQNTEAFF
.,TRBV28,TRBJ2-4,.,TGTGCCAGCAGTCCGGGGAACAGTCAGTACTTC,CASSPGNSQYF
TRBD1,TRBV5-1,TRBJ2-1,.,TGCGCCAGCAGCTTGGGGACAGGCTACAATGAGCAGTTCTTC,CASSLGTGYNEQFF
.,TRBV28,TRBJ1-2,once,TGTGCCAGCAGTTCCCTTTCCGGCTACACCTTC,CASSSLSGYTF
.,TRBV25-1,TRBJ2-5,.,TGTGCCAGCAGTGAATTGTCTTTCGGGACCCAGTACTTC,CASSELSFGTQYF
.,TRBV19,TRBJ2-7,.,TGTGCCAGTACCCCCACACCCGCCGTCGAGCAGTACTTC,CASTPTPAVEQYF
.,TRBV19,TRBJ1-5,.,TGTGCCAGTAGTATCTCGATACAAGATCAGCCCCAGCATTTT,CASSISIQDQPQHF
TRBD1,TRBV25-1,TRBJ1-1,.,TGTGCCAGTAACACAGGGGCCGCGAAGTCAGCTTTCTTT,CASNTGAAKSAFF
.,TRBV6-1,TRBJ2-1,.,TGTGCCAGCAGGCAAAGCGGACCCTCCTACAATGAGCAGTTCTTC,CASRQSGPSYNEQFF
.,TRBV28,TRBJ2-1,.,TGTGCCAGCAGTTTAAGGCAGGGTAGCAATGAGCAGTTCTTC,CASSLRQGSNEQFF
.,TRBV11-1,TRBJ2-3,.,TGTGCCAGCAGCTTAGTGGTGGGGGGGCGCCCCACAGATACGCAGTATTTT,CASSLVVGGRPTDTQYF
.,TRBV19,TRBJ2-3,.,TGTGCCAGTAGTACCGAGGCGTCGGGGTGGACAGATACGCAGTATTTT,CASSTEASGWTDTQYF
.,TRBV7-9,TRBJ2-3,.,TGTGCCAGCAGCATCAGCGATCCCACAGATACGCAGTATTTT,CASSISDPTDTQYF
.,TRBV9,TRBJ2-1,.,TGTGCCAGCAGCGCAAGACTGTACAATGAGCAGTTCTTC,CASSARLYNEQFF
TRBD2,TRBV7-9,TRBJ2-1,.,TGTGCCAGCAGTCATAGCGGGGGAGTTAACAATGAGCAGTTCTTC,CASSHSGGVNNEQFF
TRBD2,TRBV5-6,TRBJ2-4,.,TGTGCCAGCAGCCCGGGGGGTCAGATGAAAAACATTCAGTACTTC,CASSPGGQMKNIQYF
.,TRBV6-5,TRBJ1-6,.,TGTGCCAGCAGTCGGGATGGGGATTCACCCCTCCACTTT,CASSRDGDSPLHF
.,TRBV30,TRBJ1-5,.,TGTGCCTGGAGTGAAGGGGATTATCAGCCCCAGCATTTT,CAWSEGDYQPQHF
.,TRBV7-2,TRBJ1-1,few,TGTGCCAGCAGCTCCGCAACAGGATTCACTGAAGCTTTCTTT,CASSSATGFTEAFF
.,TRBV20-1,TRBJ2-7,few,TGCAGTGCTATCCTTGTCGGGTACTTC,CSAILVGYF
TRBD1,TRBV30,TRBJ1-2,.,TGTGCCTGGGATAAGACAGGGATTCAGGGCCGTTATGGCTACACCTTC,CAWDKTGIQGRYGYTF
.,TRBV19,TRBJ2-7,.,TGTGCCAGTAGTATAAGTGCGAGAGGCTACGAGCAGTACTTC,CASSISARGYEQYF
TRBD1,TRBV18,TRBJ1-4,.,TGTGCCAGCTCACACGGGACAGCTGATGAAAAACTGTTTTTT,CASSHGTADEKLFF